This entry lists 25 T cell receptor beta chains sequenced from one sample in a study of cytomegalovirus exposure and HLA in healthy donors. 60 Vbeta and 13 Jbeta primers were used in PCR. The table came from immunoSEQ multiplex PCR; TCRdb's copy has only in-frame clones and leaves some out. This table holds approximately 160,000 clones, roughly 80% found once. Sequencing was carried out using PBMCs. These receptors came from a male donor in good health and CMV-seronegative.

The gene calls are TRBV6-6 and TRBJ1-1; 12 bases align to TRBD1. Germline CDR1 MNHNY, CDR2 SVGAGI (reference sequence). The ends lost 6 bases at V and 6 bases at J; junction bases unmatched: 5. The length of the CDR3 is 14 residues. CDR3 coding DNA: TGTGCCAGCAGCAAACGGGACAGGGGGCCTGAAGCTTTCTTT. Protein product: CASSKRDRGPEAFF.

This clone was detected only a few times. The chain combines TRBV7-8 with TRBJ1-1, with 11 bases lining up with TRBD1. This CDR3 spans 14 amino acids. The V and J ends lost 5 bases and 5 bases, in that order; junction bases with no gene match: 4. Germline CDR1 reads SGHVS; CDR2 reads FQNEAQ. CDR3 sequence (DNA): TGTGCCAGCAGCACGGGACAGGGGGGAACTGAAGCTTTCTTT. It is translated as CASSTGQGGTEAFF.

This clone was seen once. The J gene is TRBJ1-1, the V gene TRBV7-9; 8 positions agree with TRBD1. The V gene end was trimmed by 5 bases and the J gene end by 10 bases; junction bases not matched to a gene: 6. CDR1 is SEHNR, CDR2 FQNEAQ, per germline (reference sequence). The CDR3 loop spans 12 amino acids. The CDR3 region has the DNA TGTGCCAGCAGCCCCCGGACAGGGCGAGCTTTCTTT. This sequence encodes CASSPRTGRAFF.

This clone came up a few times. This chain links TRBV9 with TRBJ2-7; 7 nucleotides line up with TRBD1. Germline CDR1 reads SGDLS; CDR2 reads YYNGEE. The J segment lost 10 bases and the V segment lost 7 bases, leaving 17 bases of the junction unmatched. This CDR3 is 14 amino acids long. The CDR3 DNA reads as TGTGCCAGCTACCTATTCGGGACAGCTTCACGACAGTACTTC. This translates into CASYLFGTASRQYF.

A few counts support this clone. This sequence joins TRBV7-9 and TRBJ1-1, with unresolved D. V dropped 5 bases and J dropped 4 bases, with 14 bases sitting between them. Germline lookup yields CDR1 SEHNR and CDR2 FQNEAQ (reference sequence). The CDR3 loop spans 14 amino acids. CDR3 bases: TGTGCCAGCAGCGAAGGGAGAGGAAGCACTGAAGCTTTCTTT. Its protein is CASSEGRGSTEAFF. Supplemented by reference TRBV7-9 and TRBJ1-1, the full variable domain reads DTGVSQNPRHKITKRGQNVTFRCDPISEHNRLYWYRQTLGQGPEFLTYFQNEAQLEKSRLLSDRFSAERPKGSFSTLEIQRTEQGDSAMYLCASSEGRGSTEAFFGQGTRLTVV.

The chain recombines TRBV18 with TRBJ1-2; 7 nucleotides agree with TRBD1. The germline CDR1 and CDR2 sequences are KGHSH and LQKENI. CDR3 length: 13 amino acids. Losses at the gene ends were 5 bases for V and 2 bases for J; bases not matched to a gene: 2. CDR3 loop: CASSMTGNYGYTF. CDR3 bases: TGTGCCAGCTCAATGACAGGGAACTATGGCTACACCTTC.

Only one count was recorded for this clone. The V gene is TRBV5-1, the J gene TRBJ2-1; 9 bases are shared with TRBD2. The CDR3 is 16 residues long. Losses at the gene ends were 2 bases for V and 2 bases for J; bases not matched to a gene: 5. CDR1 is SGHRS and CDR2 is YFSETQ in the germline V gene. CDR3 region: CASSLGLAGPYNEQFF. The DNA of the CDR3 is TGCGCCAGCAGCTTAGGCCTAGCGGGGCCCTACAATGAGCAGTTCTTC.

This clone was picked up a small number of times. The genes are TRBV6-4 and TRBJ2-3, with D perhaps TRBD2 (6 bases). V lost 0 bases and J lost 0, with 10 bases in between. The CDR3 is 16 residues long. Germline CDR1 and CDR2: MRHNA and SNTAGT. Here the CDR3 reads CASSDSGGSSTDTQYF. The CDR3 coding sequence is TGTGCCAGCAGTGACTCGGGGGGAAGTAGCACAGATACGCAGTATTTT.

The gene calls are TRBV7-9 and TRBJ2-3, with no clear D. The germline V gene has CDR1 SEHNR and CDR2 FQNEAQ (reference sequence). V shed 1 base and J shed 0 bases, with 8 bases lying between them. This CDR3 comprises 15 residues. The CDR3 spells CASSLGHASTDTQYF. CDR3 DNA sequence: TGTGCCAGCAGCTTAGGACACGCTAGCACAGATACGCAGTATTTT.

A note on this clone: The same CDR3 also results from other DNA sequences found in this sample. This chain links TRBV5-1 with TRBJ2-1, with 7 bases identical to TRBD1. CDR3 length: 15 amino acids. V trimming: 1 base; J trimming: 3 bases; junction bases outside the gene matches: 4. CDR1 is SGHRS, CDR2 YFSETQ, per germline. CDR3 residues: CASSLTGDLYNEQFF. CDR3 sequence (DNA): TGCGCCAGCAGCTTGACAGGGGACCTCTACAATGAGCAGTTCTTC.

The CDR3 DNA follows: TGTGCCAGCAGAGGCGGGGGGGTTAGCAATCAGCCCCAGCATTTT. Its translation: CASRGGGVSNQPQHF. The chain links TRBV28 to TRBJ1-5; a weak D match, TRBD1 (5 bases). The CDR3 extends over 15 amino acids. V was shortened by 6 bases and J by 0 bases, with 12 bases between the two germline ends. Germline V gives CDR1 MDHEN, CDR2 SYDVKM. The entire variable domain, with the rest obtained from reference TRBV28 and TRBJ1-5, is as follows: DVKVTQSSRYLVKRTGEKVFLECVQDMDHENMFWYRQDPGLGLRLIYFSYDVKMKEKGDIPEGYSVSREKKERFSLILESASTNQTSMYLCASRGGGVSNQPQHFGDGTRLSIL.

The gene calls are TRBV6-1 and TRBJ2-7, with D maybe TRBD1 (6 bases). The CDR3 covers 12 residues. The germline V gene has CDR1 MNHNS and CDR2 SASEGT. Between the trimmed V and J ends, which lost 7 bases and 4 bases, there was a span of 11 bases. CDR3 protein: CASKGQLYEQYF. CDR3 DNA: TGTGCCAGCAAAGGACAGCTTTACGAGCAGTACTTC.

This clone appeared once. In DNA form, the CDR3 reads TGCGCCAGCAGCCCCGGACAGGGCCTCTACGAGCAGTACTTC. It encodes CASSPGQGLYEQYF. The chain joins TRBV5-1 to TRBJ2-7, with TRBD1 matching 8 bases. V shed 4 bases and J 3 bases; nucleotides not matched to a gene: 6. Germline lookup yields CDR1 SGHRS and CDR2 YFSETQ. The CDR3 totals 14 residues.

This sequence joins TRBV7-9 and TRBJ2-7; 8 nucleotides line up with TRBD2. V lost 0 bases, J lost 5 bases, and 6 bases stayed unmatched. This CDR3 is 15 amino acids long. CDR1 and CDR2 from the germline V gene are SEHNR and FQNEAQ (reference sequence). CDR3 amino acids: CASSLAAGGGDEQYF. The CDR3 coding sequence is TGTGCCAGCAGCTTAGCCGCGGGAGGAGGGGACGAGCAGTACTTC. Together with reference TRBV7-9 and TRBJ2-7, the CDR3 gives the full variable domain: DTGVSQNPRHKITKRGQNVTFRCDPISEHNRLYWYRQTLGQGPEFLTYFQNEAQLEKSRLLSDRFSAERPKGSFSTLEIQRTEQGDSAMYLCASSLAAGGGDEQYFGPGTRLTVT.

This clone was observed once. The chain's CDR3 is CASSRPGLNTEAFF. For the CDR3, the DNA is TGTGCCAGCAGCCGGCCGGGATTGAACACTGAAGCTTTCTTT. The chain links TRBV14 to TRBJ1-1; D gene unclear. The CDR3 spans 14 residues. The V and J ends lost 4 bases and 0 bases respectively, with 9 bases between them. Germline CDR1 and CDR2: SGHDN and FVKESK.

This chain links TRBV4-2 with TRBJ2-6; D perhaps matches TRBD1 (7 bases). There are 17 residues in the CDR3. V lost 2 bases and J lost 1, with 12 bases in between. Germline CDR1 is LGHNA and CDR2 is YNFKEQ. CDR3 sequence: CASSQTTGTSGANVLTF. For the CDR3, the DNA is TGTGCCAGCAGCCAAACGACAGGGACTTCTGGGGCCAACGTCCTGACTTTC.

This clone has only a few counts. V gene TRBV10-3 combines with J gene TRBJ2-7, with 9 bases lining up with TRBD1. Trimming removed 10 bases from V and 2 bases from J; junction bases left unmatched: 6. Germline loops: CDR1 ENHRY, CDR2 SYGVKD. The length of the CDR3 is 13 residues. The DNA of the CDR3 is TGTGCCACCTCGGACAGGGGAGCCTACGAGCAGTACTTC. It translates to CATSDRGAYEQYF.

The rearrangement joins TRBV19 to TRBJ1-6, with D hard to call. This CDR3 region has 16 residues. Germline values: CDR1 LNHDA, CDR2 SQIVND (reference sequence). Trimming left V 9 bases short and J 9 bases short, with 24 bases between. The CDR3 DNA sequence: TGTGCCAGCAATCTTAAACAGTTCCCGAGCGGTTCACCCCTCCACTTT. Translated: CASNLKQFPSGSPLHF.

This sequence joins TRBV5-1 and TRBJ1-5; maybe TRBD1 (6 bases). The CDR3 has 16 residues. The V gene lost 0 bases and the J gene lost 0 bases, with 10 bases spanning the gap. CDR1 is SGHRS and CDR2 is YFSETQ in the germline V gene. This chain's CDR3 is CASSLVGGASNQPQHF. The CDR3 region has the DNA TGCGCCAGCAGCTTGGTTGGGGGGGCTAGCAATCAGCCCCAGCATTTT.

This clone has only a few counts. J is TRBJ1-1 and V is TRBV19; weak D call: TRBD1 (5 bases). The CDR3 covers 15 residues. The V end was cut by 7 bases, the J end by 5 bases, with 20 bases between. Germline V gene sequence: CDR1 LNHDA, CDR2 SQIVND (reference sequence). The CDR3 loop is CASTVPQGIGTEAFF. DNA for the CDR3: TGTGCCAGTACTGTTCCGCAGGGAATTGGTACTGAAGCTTTCTTT. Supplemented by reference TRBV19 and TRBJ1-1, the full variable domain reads DGGITQSPKYLFRKEGQNVTLSCEQNLNHDAMYWYRQDPGQGLRLIYYSQIVNDFQKGDIAEGYSVSREKKESFPLTVTSAQKNPTAFYLCASTVPQGIGTEAFFGQGTRLTVV.

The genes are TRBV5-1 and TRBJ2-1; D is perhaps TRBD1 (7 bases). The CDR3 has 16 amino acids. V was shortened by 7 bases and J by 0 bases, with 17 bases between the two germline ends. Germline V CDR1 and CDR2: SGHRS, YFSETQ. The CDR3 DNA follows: TGCGCCAGCGGAGGGACAGCTCCAACCTCCTACAATGAGCAGTTCTTC. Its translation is CASGGTAPTSYNEQFF.

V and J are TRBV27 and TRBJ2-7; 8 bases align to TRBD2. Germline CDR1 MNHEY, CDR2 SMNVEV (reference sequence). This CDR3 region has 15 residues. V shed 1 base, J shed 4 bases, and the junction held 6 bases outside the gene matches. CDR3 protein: CASSLLGPGGYEQYF. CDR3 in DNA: TGTGCCAGCAGTTTATTGGGACCGGGAGGGTACGAGCAGTACTTC.

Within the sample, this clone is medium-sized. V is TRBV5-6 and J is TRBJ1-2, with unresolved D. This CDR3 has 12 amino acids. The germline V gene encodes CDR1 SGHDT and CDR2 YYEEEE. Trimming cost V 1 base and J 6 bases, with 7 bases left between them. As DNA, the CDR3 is TGTGCCAGCAGCTTGTATGAGGATGGCTACACCTTC. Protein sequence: CASSLYEDGYTF.

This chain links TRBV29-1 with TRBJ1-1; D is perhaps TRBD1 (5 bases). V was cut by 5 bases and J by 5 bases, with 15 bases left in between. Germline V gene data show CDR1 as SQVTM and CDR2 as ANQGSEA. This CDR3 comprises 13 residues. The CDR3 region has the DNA TGCAGCGTTTTTTGGGGCGCGGTGACTGAAGCTTTCTTT. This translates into CSVFWGAVTEAFF.

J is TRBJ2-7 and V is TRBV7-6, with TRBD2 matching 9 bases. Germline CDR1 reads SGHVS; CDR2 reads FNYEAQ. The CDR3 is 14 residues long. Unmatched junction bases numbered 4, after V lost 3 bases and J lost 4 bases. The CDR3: CASSLGAGGYEQYF. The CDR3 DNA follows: TGTGCCAGCAGCTTGGGAGCGGGAGGATACGAGCAGTACTTC.